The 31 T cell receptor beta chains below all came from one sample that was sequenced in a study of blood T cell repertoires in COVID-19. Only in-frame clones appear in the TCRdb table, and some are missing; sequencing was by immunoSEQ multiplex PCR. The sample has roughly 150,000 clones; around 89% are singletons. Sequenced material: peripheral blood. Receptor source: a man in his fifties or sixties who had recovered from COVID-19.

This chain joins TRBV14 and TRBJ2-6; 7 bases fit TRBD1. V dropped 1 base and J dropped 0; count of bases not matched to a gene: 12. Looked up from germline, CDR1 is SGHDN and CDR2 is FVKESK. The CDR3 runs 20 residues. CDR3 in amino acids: CASSQVTPGQYPSGANVLTF. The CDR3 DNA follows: TGTGCCAGCAGCCAAGTAACGCCGGGACAGTACCCCTCTGGGGCCAACGTCCTGACTTTC.

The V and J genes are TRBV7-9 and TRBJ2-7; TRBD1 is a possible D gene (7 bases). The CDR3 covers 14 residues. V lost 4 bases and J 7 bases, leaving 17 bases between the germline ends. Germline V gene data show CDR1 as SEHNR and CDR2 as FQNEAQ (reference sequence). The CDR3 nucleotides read TGTGCCAGCAGCTCCGGGACAGAGGGACTTGAGCAGTACTTC. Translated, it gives CASSSGTEGLEQYF.

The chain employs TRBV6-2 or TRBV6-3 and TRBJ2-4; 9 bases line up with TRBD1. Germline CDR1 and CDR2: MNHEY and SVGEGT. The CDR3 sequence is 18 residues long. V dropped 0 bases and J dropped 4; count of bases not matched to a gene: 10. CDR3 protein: CASSYSKGQGPGKNIQYF. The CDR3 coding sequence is TGTGCCAGCAGTTACTCGAAGGGACAGGGTCCAGGGAAAAACATTCAGTACTTC.

This chain's CDR3 is CASSDKRGSNQPQHF. CDR3 sequence (DNA): TGTGCCAGCAGTGATAAACGGGGAAGCAATCAGCCCCAGCATTTT. The J gene is TRBJ1-5, the V gene TRBV2, with D uncertain. This CDR3 has 15 residues. The germline V gene has CDR1 SNHLY and CDR2 FYNNEI. Trimming stripped 3 bases from V and 1 base from J, with 10 bases between.

The CDR3 nucleotides are TGTGCCAGCAGCTTAGTAGCCCGGGACAGGCTACTATACAATGAGCAGTTCTTC. Its protein is CASSLVARDRLLYNEQFF. V is TRBV7-2 and J is TRBJ2-1; 8 positions agree with TRBD1. In germline, CDR1 is SGHTA, CDR2 FQGNSA. Trimming at V came to 1 base and at J to 4 bases, leaving 12 bases not matched to a gene. The CDR3 runs to 18 residues.

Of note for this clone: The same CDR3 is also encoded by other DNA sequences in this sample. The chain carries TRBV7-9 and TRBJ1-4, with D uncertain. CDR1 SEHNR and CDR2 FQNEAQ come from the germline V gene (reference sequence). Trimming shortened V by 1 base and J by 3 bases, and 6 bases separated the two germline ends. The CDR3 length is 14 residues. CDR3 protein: CASSLGGANEKLFF. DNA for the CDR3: TGTGCCAGCAGCTTAGGGGGAGCTAATGAAAAACTGTTTTTT.

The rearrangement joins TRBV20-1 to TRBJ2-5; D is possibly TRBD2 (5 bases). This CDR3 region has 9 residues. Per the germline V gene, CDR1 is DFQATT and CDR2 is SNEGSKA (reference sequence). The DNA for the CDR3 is TGCAGGTCGGGGGAGACCCAGTACTTC. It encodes CRSGETQYF.

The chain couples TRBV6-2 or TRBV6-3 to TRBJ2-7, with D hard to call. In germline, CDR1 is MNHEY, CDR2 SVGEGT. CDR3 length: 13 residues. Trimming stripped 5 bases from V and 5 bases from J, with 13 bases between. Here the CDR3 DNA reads TGTGCCAGCAGTCAGACTTGGCGGCACGAGCAGTACTTC. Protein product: CASSQTWRHEQYF.

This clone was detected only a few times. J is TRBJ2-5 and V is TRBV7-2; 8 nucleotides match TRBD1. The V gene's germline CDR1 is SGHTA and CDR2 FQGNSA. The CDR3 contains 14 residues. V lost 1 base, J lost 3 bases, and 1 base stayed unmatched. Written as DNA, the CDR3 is TGTGCCAGCAGCTTAGGGACAGGGAAAGAGACCCAGTACTTC. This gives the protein CASSLGTGKETQYF.

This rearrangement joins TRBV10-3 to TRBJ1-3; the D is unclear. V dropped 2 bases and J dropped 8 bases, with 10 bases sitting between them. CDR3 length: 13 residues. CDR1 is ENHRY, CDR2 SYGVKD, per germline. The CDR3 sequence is CAISEDRVDTIYF. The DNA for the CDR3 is TGTGCCATCAGTGAGGATCGGGTCGACACCATATATTTT.

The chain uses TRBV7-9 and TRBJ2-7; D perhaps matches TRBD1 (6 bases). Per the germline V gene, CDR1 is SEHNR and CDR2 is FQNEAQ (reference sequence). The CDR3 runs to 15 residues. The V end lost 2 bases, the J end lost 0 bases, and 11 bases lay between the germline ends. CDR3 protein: CASSLTDSLSYEQYF. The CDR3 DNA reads TGTGCCAGCAGCTTAACGGACAGCCTCTCCTACGAGCAGTACTTC. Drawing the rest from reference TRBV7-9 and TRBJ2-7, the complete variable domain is DTGVSQNPRHKITKRGQNVTFRCDPISEHNRLYWYRQTLGQGPEFLTYFQNEAQLEKSRLLSDRFSAERPKGSFSTLEIQRTEQGDSAMYLCASSLTDSLSYEQYFGPGTRLTVT.

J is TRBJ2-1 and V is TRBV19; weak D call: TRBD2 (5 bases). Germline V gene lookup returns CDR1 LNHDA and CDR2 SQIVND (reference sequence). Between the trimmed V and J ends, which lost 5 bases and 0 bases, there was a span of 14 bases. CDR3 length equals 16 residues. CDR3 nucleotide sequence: TGTGCCAGTAGTGACCCGGGGATGAGCTCCTACAATGAGCAGTTCTTC. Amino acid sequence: CASSDPGMSSYNEQFF.

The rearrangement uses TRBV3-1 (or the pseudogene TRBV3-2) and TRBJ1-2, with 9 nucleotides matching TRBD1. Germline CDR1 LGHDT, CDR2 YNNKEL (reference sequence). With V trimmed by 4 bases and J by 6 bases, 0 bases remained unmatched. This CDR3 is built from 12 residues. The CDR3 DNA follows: TGTGCCAGCAGCCGGACAGGGGATGGCTACACCTTC. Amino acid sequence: CASSRTGDGYTF.

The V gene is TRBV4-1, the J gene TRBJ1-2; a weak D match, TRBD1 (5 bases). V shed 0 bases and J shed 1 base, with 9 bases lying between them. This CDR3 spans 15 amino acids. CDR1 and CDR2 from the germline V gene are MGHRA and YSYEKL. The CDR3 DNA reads TGCGCCAGCAGCCAAGAACAGGTTCTTAACTATGGCTACACCTTC. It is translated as CASSQEQVLNYGYTF.

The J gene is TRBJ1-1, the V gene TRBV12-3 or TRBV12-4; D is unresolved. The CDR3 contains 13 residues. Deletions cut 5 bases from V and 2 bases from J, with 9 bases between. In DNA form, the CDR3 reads TGTGCCAGCAGTCCCTCGGGTAACACTGAAGCTTTCTTT. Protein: CASSPSGNTEAFF.

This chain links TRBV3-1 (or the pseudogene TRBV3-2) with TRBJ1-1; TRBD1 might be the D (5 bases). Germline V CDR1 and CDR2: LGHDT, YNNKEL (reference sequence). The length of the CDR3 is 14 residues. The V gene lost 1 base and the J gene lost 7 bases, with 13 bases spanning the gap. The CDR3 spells CASSQANRMLEAFF. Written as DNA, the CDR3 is TGTGCCAGCAGCCAAGCGAACAGGATGCTTGAAGCTTTCTTT.

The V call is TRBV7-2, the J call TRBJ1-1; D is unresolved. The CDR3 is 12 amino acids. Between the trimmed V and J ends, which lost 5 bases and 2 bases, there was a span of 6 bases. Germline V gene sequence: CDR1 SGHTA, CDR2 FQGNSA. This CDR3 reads CASSLINTEAFF. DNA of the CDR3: TGTGCCAGCAGCCTAATTAACACTGAAGCTTTCTTT.

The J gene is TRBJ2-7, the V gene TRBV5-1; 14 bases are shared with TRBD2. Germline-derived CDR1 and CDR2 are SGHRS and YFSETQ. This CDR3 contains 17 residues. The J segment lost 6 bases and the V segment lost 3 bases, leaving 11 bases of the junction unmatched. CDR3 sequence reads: CASSWGTSGSRPGEQYF. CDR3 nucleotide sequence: TGCGCCAGCAGCTGGGGGACTAGCGGGAGCCGGCCCGGCGAGCAGTACTTC.

The DNA of the CDR3 is TGTGCCAGCTCACCAACCGACAGTGCGAACACCGGGGAGCTGTTTTTT. Translating it yields CASSPTDSANTGELFF. V usage is TRBV18 and J usage is TRBJ2-2; a possible D gene is TRBD1 (5 bases). Germline V gene lookup returns CDR1 KGHSH and CDR2 LQKENI. Trimming took off 2 bases at V and 0 bases at J, with 10 bases between the two ends. The CDR3 runs to 16 residues.

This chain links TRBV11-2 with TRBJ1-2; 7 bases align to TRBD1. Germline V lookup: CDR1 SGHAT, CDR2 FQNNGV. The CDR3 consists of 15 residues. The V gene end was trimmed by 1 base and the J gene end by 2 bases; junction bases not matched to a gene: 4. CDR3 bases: TGTGCCAGCAGCTTAGGGGGACAGCCCAACTATGGCTACACCTTC. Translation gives CASSLGGQPNYGYTF.

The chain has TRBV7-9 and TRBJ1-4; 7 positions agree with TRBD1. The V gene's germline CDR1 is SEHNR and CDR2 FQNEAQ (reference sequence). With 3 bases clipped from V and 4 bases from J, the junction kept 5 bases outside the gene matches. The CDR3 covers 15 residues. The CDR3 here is CASSFPGQSNEKLFF. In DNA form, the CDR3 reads TGTGCCAGCAGCTTCCCGGGACAGAGTAATGAAAAACTGTTTTTT.

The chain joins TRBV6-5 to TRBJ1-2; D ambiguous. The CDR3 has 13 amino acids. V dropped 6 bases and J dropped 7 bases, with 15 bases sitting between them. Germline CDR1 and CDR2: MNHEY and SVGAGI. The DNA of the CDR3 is TGTGCCAGCAGAGGAGGCTCCCCCTTTGGCTACACCTTC. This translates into CASRGGSPFGYTF.

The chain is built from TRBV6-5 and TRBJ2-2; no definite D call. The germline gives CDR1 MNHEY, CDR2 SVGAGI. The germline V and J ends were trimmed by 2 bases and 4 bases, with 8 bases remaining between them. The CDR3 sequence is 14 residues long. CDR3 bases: TGTGCCAGCAGTTACGGTTCGGGCACCGGGGAGCTGTTTTTT. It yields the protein CASSYGSGTGELFF.

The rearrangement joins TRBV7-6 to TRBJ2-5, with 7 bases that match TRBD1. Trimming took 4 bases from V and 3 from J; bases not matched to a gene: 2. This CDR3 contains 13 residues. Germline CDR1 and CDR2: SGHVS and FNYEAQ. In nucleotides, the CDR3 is TGTGCCAGCAGCTACGGGACAGAAGAGACCCAGTACTTC. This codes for CASSYGTEETQYF. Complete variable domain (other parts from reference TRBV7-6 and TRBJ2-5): GAGVSQSPRYKVTKRGQDVALRCDPISGHVSLYWYRQALGQGPEFLTYFNYEAQQDKSGLPNDRFSAERPEGSISTLTIQRTEQRDSAMYRCASSYGTEETQYFGPGTRLLVL.

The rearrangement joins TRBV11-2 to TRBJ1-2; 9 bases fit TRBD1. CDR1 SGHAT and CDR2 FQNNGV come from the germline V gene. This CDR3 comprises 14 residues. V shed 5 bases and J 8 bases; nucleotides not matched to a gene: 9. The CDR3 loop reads CASSAAGTGRGYTF. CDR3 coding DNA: TGTGCCAGCAGCGCCGCCGGGACAGGGAGGGGCTACACCTTC.

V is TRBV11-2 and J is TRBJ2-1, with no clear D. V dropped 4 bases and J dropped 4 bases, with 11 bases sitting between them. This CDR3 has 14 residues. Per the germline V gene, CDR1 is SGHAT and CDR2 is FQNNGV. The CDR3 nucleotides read TGTGCCAGCAGCTCCTCGGGTCCATACAATGAGCAGTTCTTC. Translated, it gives CASSSSGPYNEQFF.

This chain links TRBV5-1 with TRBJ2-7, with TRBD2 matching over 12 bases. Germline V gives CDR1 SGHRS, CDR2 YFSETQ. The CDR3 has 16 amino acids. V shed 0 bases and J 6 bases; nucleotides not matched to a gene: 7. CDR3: CASSLGRTSGISEQYF. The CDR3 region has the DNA TGCGCCAGCAGCTTGGGCCGGACTAGCGGGATTTCCGAGCAGTACTTC.

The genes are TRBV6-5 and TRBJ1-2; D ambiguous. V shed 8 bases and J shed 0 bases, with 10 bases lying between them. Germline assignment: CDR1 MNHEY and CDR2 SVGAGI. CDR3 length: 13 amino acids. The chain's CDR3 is CASGNFPNYGYTF. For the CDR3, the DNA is TGTGCCAGCGGCAATTTTCCTAACTATGGCTACACCTTC.

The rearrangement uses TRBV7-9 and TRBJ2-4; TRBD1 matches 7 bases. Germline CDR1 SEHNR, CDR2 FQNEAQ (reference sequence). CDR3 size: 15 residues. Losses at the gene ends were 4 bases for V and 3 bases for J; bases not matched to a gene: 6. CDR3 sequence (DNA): TGTGCCAGCAGCTCCCACGACAGGGACAAAAACATTCAGTACTTC. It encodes CASSSHDRDKNIQYF.

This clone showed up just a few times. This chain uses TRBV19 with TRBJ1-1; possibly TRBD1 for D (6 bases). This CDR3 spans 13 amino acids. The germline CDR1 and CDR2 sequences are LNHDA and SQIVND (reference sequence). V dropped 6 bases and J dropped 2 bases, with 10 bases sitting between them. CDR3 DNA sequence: TGTGCCAGTAGACGACAGGTCAACACTGAAGCTTTCTTT. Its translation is CASRRQVNTEAFF.

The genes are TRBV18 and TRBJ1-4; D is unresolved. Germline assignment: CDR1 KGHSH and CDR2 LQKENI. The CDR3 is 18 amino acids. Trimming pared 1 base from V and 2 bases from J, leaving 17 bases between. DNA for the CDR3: TGTGCCAGCTCACCACTGGCTCGAGGAGTTGCTACTAATGAAAAACTGTTTTTT. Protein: CASSPLARGVATNEKLFF.